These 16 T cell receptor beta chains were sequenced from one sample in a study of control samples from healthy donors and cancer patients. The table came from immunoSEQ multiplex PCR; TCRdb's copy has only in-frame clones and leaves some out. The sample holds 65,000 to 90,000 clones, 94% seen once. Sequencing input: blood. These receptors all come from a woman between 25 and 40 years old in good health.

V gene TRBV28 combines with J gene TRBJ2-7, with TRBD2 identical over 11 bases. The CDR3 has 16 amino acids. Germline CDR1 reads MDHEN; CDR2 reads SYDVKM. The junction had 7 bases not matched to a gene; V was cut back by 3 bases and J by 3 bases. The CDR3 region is CASSLVLAGADYEQYF. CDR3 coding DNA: TGTGCCAGCAGTTTGGTACTAGCGGGGGCCGACTACGAGCAGTACTTC.

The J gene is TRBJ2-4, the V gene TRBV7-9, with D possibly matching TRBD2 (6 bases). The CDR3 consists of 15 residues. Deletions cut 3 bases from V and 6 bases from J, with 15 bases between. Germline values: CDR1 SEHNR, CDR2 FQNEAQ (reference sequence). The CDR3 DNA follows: TGTGCCAGCAGCTTGGCCCGGGGGTCCCCAAACATTCAGTACTTC. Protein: CASSLARGSPNIQYF. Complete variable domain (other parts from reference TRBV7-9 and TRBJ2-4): DTGVSQNPRHKITKRGQNVTFRCDPISEHNRLYWYRQTLGQGPEFLTYFQNEAQLEKSRLLSDRFSAERPKGSFSTLEIQRTEQGDSAMYLCASSLARGSPNIQYFGAGTRLSVL.

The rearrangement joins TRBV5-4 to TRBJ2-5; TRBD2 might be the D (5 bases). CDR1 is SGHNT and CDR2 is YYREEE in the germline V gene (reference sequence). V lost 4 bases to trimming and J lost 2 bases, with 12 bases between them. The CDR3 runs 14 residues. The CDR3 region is CASSLLDFQETQYF. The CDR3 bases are TGTGCCAGCAGCCTCCTGGACTTTCAAGAGACCCAGTACTTC.

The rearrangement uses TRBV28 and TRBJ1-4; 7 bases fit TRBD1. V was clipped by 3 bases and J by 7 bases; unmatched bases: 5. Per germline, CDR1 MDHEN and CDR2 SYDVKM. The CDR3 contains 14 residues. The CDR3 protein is CASSFQGDGEKLFF. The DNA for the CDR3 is TGTGCCAGCAGTTTCCAGGGGGACGGTGAAAAACTGTTTTTT.

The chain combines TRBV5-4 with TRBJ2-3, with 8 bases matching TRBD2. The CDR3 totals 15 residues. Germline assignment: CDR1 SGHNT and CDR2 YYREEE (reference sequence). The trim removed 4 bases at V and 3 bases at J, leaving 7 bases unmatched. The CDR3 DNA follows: TGTGCCAGCAGCCTGGACTCGGGGGGGACAGATACGCAGTATTTT. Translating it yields CASSLDSGGTDTQYF.

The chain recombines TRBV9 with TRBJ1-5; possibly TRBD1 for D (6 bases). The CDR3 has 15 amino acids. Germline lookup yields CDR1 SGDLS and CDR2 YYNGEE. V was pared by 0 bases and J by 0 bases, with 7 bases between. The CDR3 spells CASSVGTASNQPQHF. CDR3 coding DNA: TGTGCCAGCAGCGTAGGGACAGCTAGCAATCAGCCCCAGCATTTT.

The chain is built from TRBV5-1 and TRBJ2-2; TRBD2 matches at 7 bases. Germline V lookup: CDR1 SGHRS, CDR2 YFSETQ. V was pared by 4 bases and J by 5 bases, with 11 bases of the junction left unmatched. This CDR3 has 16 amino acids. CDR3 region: CASSLVSGEGTGELFF. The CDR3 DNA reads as TGCGCCAGCAGCCTGGTGTCGGGGGAGGGGACCGGGGAGCTGTTTTTT.

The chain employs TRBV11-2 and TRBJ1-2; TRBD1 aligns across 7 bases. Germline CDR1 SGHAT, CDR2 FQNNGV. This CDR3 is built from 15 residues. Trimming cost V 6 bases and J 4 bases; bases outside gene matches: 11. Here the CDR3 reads CASRPLGTAAYGYTF. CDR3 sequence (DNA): TGTGCCAGCAGACCCCTTGGGACAGCCGCCTATGGCTACACCTTC.

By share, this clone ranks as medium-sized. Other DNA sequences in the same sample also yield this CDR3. CDR3 coding DNA: TGTGCCAGCAGCGGGACAGGTCCCTACAATGAGCAGTTCTTC. It encodes CASSGTGPYNEQFF. The rearrangement joins TRBV2 to TRBJ2-1, with 8 bases identical to TRBD1. In germline, CDR1 is SNHLY, CDR2 FYNNEI. V shed 6 bases and J 2 bases; nucleotides not matched to a gene: 3. This CDR3 has 14 residues.

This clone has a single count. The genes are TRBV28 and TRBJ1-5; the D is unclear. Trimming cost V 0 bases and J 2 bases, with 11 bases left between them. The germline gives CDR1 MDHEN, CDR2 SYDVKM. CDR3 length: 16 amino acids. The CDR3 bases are TGTGCCAGCAGTTTATGGCCCGCGGTTGGCAATCAGCCCCAGCATTTT. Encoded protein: CASSLWPAVGNQPQHF.

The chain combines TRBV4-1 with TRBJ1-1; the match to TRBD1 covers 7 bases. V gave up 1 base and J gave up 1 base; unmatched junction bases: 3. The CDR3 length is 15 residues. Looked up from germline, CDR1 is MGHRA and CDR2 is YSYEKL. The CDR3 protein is CASSQVRQGNTEAFF. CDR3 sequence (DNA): TGCGCCAGCAGCCAAGTTAGACAGGGGAACACTGAAGCTTTCTTT.

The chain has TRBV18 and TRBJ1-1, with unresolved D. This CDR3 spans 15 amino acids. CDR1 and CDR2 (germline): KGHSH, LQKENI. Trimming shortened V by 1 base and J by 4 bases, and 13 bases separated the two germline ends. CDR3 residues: CASSPLVALGTEAFF. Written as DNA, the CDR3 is TGTGCCAGCTCACCACTAGTCGCGTTAGGCACTGAAGCTTTCTTT.

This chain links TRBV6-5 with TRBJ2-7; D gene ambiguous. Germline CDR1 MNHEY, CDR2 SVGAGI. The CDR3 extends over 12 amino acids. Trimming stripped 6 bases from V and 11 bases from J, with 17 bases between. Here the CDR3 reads CASRGIHHSEYF. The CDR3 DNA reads TGTGCCAGCAGGGGGATCCACCACTCGGAGTACTTC.

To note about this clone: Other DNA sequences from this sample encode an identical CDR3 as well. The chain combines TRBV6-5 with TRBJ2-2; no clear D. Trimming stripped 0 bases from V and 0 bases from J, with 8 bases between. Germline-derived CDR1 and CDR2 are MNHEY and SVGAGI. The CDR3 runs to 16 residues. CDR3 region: CASSYSIGPNTGELFF. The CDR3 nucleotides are TGTGCCAGCAGTTACTCGATTGGGCCGAACACCGGGGAGCTGTTTTTT.

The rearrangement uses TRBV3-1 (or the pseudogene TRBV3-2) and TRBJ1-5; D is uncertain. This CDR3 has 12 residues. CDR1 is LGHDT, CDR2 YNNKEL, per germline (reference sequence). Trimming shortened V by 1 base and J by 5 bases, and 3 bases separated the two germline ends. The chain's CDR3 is CASSQADQPQHF. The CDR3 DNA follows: TGTGCCAGCAGCCAAGCTGATCAGCCCCAGCATTTT.

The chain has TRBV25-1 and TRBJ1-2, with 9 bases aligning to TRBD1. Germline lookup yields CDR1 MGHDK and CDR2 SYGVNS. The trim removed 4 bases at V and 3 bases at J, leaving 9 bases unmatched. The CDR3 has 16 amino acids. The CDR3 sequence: CASSAPGTGIYYGYTF. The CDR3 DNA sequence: TGTGCCAGCAGTGCACCCGGGACAGGGATTTACTATGGCTACACCTTC.